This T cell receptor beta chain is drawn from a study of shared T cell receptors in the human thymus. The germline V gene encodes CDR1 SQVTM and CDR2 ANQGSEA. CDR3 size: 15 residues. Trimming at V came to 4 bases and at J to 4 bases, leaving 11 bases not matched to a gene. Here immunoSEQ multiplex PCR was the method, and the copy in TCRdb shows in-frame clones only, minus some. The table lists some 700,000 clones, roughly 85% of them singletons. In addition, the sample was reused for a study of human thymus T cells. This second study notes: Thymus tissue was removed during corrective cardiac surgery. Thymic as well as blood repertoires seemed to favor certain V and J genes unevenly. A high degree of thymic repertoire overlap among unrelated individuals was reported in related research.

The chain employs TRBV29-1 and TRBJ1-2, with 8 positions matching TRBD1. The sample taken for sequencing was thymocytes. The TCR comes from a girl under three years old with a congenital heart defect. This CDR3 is CSVVGQGPIVYGYTF. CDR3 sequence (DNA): TGCAGCGTTGTTGGACAGGGACCTATCGTCTATGGCTACACCTTC. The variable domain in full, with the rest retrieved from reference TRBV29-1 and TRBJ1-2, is SAVISQKPSRDICQRGTSLTIQCQVDSQVTMMFWYRQQPGQSLTLIATANQGSEATYESGFVIDKFPISRPNLTFSTLTVSNMSPEDSSIYLCSVVGQGPIVYGYTFGSGTRLTVV.